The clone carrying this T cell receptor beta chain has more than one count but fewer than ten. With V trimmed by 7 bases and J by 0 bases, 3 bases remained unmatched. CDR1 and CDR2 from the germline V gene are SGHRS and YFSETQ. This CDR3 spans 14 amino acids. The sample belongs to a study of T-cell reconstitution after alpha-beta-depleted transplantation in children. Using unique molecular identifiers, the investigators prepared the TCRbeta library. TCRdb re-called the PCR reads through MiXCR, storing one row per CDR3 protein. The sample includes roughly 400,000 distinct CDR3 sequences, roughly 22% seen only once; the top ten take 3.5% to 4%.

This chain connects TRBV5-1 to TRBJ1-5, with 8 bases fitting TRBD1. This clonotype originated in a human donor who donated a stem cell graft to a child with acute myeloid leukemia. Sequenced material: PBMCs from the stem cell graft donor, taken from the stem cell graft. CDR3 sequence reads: CASGTGDSNQPQHF. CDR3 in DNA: TGCGCCAGCGGGACAGGAGATAGCAATCAGCCCCAGCATTTT.